What follows is one T cell receptor (beta chain) and its context. CDR1 and CDR2 (germline): KGHSH, LQKENI. The V gene lost 0 bases and the J gene lost 5 bases, with 5 bases spanning the gap. This CDR3 has 13 residues. This specimen comes from a study of blood T cell repertoires in COVID-19. Study context: The origin of the acute and convalescent COVID-19 samples was the United States, Italy and Spain.

Clones were read by immunoSEQ multiplex PCR, and TCRdb kept only the in-frame ones, dropping some. The sample holds approximately 280,000 clones; around 90% are singletons and the top ten take approximately 2.2%. The J gene is TRBJ2-1, the V gene TRBV18; D is unresolved. Sequencing used peripheral blood. The sequence derives from a man aged 50 or older with acute or convalescent COVID-19. The CDR3 DNA sequence: TGTGCCAGCTCACCACCCCGGGACAATGAGCAGTTCTTC. This encodes CASSPPRDNEQFF.